The 21 T cell receptor beta chains below all came from one sample that was sequenced in a study of response to subunit inactivated influenza vaccine. TCRdb redid the calling of the RT-PCR reads with MiXCR, one entry per CDR3 protein. The sample contains about half a million distinct CDR3 sequences, approximately 7.1% of which appear only once. Source: PBMCs from blood, taken around 2 years after vaccination. Receptors were obtained from a man in his fifties or sixties who received an inactivated influenza vaccine.

The chain recombines TRBV10-2 with TRBJ1-5; 9 bases align to TRBD1. The CDR3 extends over 14 amino acids. Germline trimming cut 8 bases from V and 4 bases from J; bases unmatched to any gene: 6. Germline values: CDR1 WSHSY, CDR2 SAAADI. The CDR3 protein is CASGPGQGNQPQHF. The CDR3 DNA reads TGCGCCAGCGGACCGGGACAGGGTAATCAGCCCCAGCATTTT.

The CDR3 sequence: CSVRKPGHEQFF. The CDR3, as DNA: TGCAGTGTTCGGAAACCAGGGCATGAGCAGTTCTTC. This chain connects TRBV20-1 to TRBJ2-1, with a weak D call TRBD1 (5 bases). CDR1 is DFQATT and CDR2 is SNEGSKA in the germline V gene (reference sequence). The CDR3 extends over 12 amino acids. The V and J ends lost 7 bases and 8 bases respectively, with 15 bases between them.

The chain links TRBV2 to TRBJ1-5; a weak D match, TRBD1 (6 bases). Germline V gene lookup returns CDR1 SNHLY and CDR2 FYNNEI. The V end was cut by 5 bases, the J end by 2 bases, with 10 bases between. This CDR3 spans 14 amino acids. This chain's CDR3 is CASSTDSGNQPQHF. The CDR3 DNA follows: TGTGCCAGCAGTACGGACAGTGGCAATCAGCCCCAGCATTTT. Full variable domain (remainder filled in from reference TRBV2 and TRBJ1-5): EPEVTQTPSHQVTQMGQEVILRCVPISNHLYFYWYRQILGQKVEFLVSFYNNEISEKSEIFDDQFSVERPDGSNFTLKIRSTKLEDSAMYFCASSTDSGNQPQHFGDGTRLSIL.

The J gene is TRBJ2-2, the V gene TRBV27, with 8 nucleotides matching TRBD2. The CDR3 covers 20 residues. Germline lookup yields CDR1 MNHEY and CDR2 SMNVEV (reference sequence). J lost 0 bases, V lost 0 bases, and 12 bases had no gene match. The CDR3: CASSLSPAGAFSANTGELFF. CDR3 nucleotides: TGTGCCAGCAGTTTATCTCCAGCGGGAGCTTTTTCCGCGAACACCGGGGAGCTGTTTTTT.

DNA for the CDR3: TGTGCCAGCAGCCAAGATAGGGGGGACCCGACAGAGACCCAGTACTTC. It encodes CASSQDRGDPTETQYF. J is TRBJ2-5 and V is TRBV3-1; D is possibly TRBD1 or TRBD2 (6 bases each). The CDR3 runs to 16 residues. CDR1 is LGHDT and CDR2 is YNNKEL in the germline V gene (reference sequence). V lost 0 bases and J 4 bases, leaving 15 bases between the germline ends.

This clonotype was counted a few times. The rearrangement links TRBV20-1 to TRBJ2-1; 8 bases line up with TRBD2. The CDR3 totals 19 residues. CDR1 is DFQATT, CDR2 SNEGSKA, per germline (reference sequence). Trimming took 5 bases from V and 0 from J; bases not matched to a gene: 18. The CDR3 bases are TGCAGTGCTGTCGGGGGGGGGCTAGCGGGTGCCATCTCCTACAATGAGCAGTTCTTC. As protein: CSAVGGGLAGAISYNEQFF.

This clonotype has ten or more counts. Here the CDR3 DNA reads TGTGCCAGCAGCTTAGCTTCACAGCACACCTCCTACGAGCAGTACTTC. Protein product: CASSLASQHTSYEQYF. The genes are TRBV7-2 and TRBJ2-7; unclear D gene. There are 16 residues in the CDR3. V lost 0 bases and J lost 0, with 12 bases in between. Germline CDR1 is SGHTA and CDR2 is FQGNSA.

This clonotype has only a few counts. This chain connects TRBV6-5 to TRBJ1-3, with D unresolved. The CDR3 contains 14 residues. Trimming left V 0 bases short and J 4 bases short, with 7 bases between. Germline-derived CDR1 and CDR2 are MNHEY and SVGAGI. In nucleotides, the CDR3 is TGTGCCAGCAGTTACTCGGGTGGGGGAAACACCATATATTTT. It translates to CASSYSGGGNTIYF.

The V gene is TRBV29-1, the J gene TRBJ2-5; D is undetermined. Germline V gene sequence: CDR1 SQVTM, CDR2 ANQGSEA. The CDR3 extends over 14 amino acids. V lost 1 base and J 7 bases, leaving 16 bases between the germline ends. The CDR3 bases are TGCAGCGTTGAAGGCAGGCTGGCTGGCTGGACCCAGTACTTC. This sequence encodes CSVEGRLAGWTQYF.

This clonotype has a handful of counts. CDR3 amino acids: CASSAGTLTYEQYF. In nucleotides, the CDR3 is TGTGCCAGCAGCGCCGGGACGTTGACCTACGAGCAGTACTTC. This chain uses TRBV9 with TRBJ2-7; perhaps D is TRBD1 or TRBD2 (5 bases each). Trimming removed 3 bases at V and 2 bases at J, with 12 bases between. The CDR3 is 14 amino acids. Germline assignment: CDR1 SGDLS and CDR2 YYNGEE.

The sample holds many counts of this clonotype. The chain links TRBV7-2 to TRBJ2-3; 7 nucleotides match TRBD1. J lost 0 bases, V lost 4 bases, and 7 bases had no gene match. This CDR3 comprises 16 residues. CDR1 SGHTA and CDR2 FQGNSA come from the germline V gene. CDR3 coding DNA: TGTGCCAGCAGCTCCGACAGGGAAATTAGCACAGATACGCAGTATTTT. Protein: CASSSDREISTDTQYF.

This clonotype was seen only a few times. The chain is built from TRBV6-5 and TRBJ2-5; 8 nucleotides match TRBD2. Looked up from germline, CDR1 is MNHEY and CDR2 is SVGAGI. This CDR3 comprises 16 residues. The junction had 8 bases not matched to a gene; V was cut back by 0 bases and J by 5 bases. The CDR3: CASSYSVTGGPETQYF. CDR3 nucleotide sequence: TGTGCCAGCAGTTACTCGGTTACGGGGGGGCCCGAGACCCAGTACTTC.

The chain is built from TRBV13 and TRBJ2-3; perhaps D is TRBD1 or TRBD2 (5 bases each). CDR3 length: 16 amino acids. Germline V gene data show CDR1 as PRHDT and CDR2 as FYEKMQ (reference sequence). Trimming took off 5 bases at V and 3 bases at J, with 18 bases between the two ends. The CDR3 sequence: CASSVRGVGETDTQYF. Here the CDR3 DNA reads TGTGCCAGCAGCGTGAGAGGGGTTGGGGAGACAGATACGCAGTATTTT.

This clonotype was seen a handful of times. V usage is TRBV7-2 and J usage is TRBJ1-5; D unclear. Germline CDR1 and CDR2: SGHTA and FQGNSA. The CDR3 loop spans 12 amino acids. Between the trimmed V and J ends, which lost 3 bases and 4 bases, there was a span of 4 bases. Here the CDR3 DNA reads TGTGCCAGCAGCTTTCAAAATCAGCCCCAGCATTTT. This sequence encodes CASSFQNQPQHF.

This clonotype was recorded at least ten times. The rearrangement uses TRBV4-2 and TRBJ2-7; 11 bases map to TRBD2. Losses at the gene ends were 4 bases for V and 4 bases for J; bases not matched to a gene: 3. The CDR3 totals 14 residues. Germline assignment: CDR1 LGHNA and CDR2 YNFKEQ. CDR3 in amino acids: CASSRGLAEYEQYF. CDR3 bases: TGTGCCAGCAGCCGGGGACTAGCGGAATACGAGCAGTACTTC.

The chain combines TRBV7-9 with TRBJ2-7; D not certain. Germline assignment: CDR1 SEHNR and CDR2 FQNEAQ (reference sequence). The CDR3 is 12 residues long. Trimming stripped 8 bases from V and 2 bases from J, with 10 bases between. CDR3 nucleotide sequence: TGTGCCAGCGGGCGGAGAGCCTACGAGCAGTACTTC. It codes for CASGRRAYEQYF.

This clonotype has at least ten counts. This chain uses TRBV12-3 or TRBV12-4 with TRBJ2-5, with 10 bases identical to TRBD1. CDR3 size: 14 residues. With 3 bases clipped from V and 5 bases from J, the junction kept 3 bases outside the gene matches. The CDR3 loop is CASSLTGGRETQYF. CDR3 sequence (DNA): TGTGCCAGCAGTTTGACAGGGGGCCGGGAGACCCAGTACTTC.

The rearrangement uses TRBV4-2 and TRBJ2-7; 9 bases line up with TRBD1. The junction had 3 bases not matched to a gene; V was cut back by 0 bases and J by 3 bases. Germline V gene data show CDR1 as LGHNA and CDR2 as YNFKEQ. CDR3 length: 15 residues. The DNA for the CDR3 is TGTGCCAGCAGCCAAGATGGGACAGGGAACTACGAGCAGTACTTC. It yields the protein CASSQDGTGNYEQYF.

As regards this clonotype: A read error is possible here, since a much larger clone lies one base away. V usage is TRBV6-2 or TRBV6-3 and J usage is TRBJ1-2, with a tentative D call TRBD1 (5 bases). V lost 5 bases and J 3 bases, leaving 10 bases between the germline ends. The CDR3 extends over 13 amino acids. Germline V gene data show CDR1 as MNHEY and CDR2 as SVGEGT. This CDR3 is CASSPTVYYGYTF. The DNA for the CDR3 is TGTGCCAGCAGTCCGACAGTTTACTATGGCTACACCTTC.

There are many counts of this clonotype. This chain connects TRBV29-1 to TRBJ2-1; D might be TRBD1 (5 bases). CDR1 SQVTM and CDR2 ANQGSEA come from the germline V gene. V lost 3 bases to trimming and J lost 0 bases, with 6 bases between them. The CDR3 is made up of 13 amino acids. The CDR3 protein is CSVDRDSYNEQFF. The DNA of the CDR3 is TGCAGCGTTGACAGGGACTCCTACAATGAGCAGTTCTTC.

This clonotype was picked up many times. The rearrangement links TRBV5-1 to TRBJ2-5, with TRBD1 as a possible D gene (6 bases). Germline V gene lookup returns CDR1 SGHRS and CDR2 YFSETQ. V lost 4 bases, J lost 6 bases, and 16 bases lay in between. The CDR3 contains 14 residues. CDR3 loop: CASSDIGGTKTQYF. The CDR3 bases are TGCGCCAGCAGCGATATAGGGGGTACAAAGACCCAGTACTTC.